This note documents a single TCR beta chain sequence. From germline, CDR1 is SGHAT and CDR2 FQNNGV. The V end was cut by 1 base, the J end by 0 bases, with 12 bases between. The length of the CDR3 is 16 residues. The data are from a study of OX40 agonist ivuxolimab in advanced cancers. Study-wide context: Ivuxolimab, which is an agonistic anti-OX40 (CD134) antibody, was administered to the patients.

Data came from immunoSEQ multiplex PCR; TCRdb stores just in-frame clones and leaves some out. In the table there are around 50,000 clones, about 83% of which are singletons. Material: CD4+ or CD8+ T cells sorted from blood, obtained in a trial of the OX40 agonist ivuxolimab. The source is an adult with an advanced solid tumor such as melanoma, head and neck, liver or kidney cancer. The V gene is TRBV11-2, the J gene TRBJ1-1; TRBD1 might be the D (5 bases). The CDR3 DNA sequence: TGTGCCAGCAGCTTAGTGGGGGGACGGATGAACACTGAAGCTTTCTTT. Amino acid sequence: CASSLVGGRMNTEAFF. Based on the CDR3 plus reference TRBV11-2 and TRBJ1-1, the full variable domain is EAGVAQSPRYKIIEKRQSVAFWCNPISGHATLYWYQQILGQGPKLLIQFQNNGVVDDSQLPKDRFSAERLKGVDSTLKIQPAKLEDSAVYLCASSLVGGRMNTEAFFGQGTRLTVV.